This T cell receptor beta chain was documented in a study of cytomegalovirus exposure and HLA in healthy donors. Libraries were prepared by immunoSEQ multiplex PCR; TCRdb keeps only in-frame clonotypes and omits some of them. The table shows under 300,000 clones, with 90% occurring only once. This CDR3 is 14 amino acids long. The germline V gene encodes CDR1 SGHVS and CDR2 FNYEAQ. V gave up 4 bases and J gave up 2 bases, with 11 bases separating them. The gene calls are TRBV7-6 and TRBJ1-1; D unclear. The clonotype was recovered from a woman younger than 30 in good health and CMV-seronegative. The sequenced sample consisted of PBMCs. For the CDR3, the DNA is TGTGCCAGCAGCTCCGGACGGGGAAACACTGAAGCTTTCTTT. It codes for CASSSGRGNTEAFF.